This T cell receptor beta chain is drawn from a study of T cells in Graves' hyperthyroidism and ophthalmopathy. Study findings and constraints: The blood repertoire included most of the expanded thyroid clonotypes above 0.001.

This clonotype was counted at least ten times. Its antigen remains unidentified. Using RNA transcripts as the source, TCR beta CDR3 regions were amplified. In the first-round RT-PCR of the TCR CDR3, the HTBI primer set was used. TCRdb itself ran the multiplex PCR reads through MiXCR, one entry per CDR3 protein. The repertoire includes about 600,000 distinct CDR3 sequences, around 15% of them detected once, and approximately 12% sits in the top ten. The CDR3 sequence is 13 residues long. Between the trimmed V and J ends, which lost 0 bases and 3 bases, there was a span of 6 bases. Germline loops: CDR1 SGDLS, CDR2 YYNGEE.

This chain joins TRBV9 and TRBJ2-5; D unresolved. The sequencing sample was made of blood. The clonotype was recovered from a woman between 45 and 65 years old with Graves' ophthalmopathy. Written as DNA, the CDR3 is TGTGCCAGCAGCGTAGGAATCGAAGAGACCCAGTACTTC. The encoded protein is CASSVGIEETQYF. Using reference TRBV9 and TRBJ2-5 for the parts outside the CDR3, the full variable domain is DSGVTQTPKHLITATGQRVTLRCSPRSGDLSVYWYQQSLDQGLQFLIQYYNGEERAKGNILERFSAQQFPDLHSELNLSSLELGDSALYFCASSVGIEETQYFGPGTRLLVL.